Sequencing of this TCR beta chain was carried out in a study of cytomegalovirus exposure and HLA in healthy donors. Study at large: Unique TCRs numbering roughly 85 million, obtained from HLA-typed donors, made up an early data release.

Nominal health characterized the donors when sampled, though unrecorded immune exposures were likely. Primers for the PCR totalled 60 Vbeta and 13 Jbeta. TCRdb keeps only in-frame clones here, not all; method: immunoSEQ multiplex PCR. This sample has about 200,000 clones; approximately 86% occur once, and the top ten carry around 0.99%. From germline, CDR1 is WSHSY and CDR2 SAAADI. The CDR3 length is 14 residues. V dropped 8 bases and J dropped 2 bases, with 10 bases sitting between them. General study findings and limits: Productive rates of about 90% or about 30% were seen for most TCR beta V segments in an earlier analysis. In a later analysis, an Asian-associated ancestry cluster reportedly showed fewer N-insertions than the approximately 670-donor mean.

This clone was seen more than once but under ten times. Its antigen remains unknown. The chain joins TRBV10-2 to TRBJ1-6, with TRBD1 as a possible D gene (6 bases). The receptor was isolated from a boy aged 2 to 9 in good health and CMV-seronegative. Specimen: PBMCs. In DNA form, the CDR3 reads TGCGCCAGCGTGGACAGCACCTATAATTCACCCCTCCACTTT. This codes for CASVDSTYNSPLHF.